One sample yielded the 29 T cell receptor beta chains listed below, sequenced in a study of T cells after yellow fever vaccination. TCRdb re-derived calls from the 5' RACE reads in MiXCR, one entry per CDR3 protein. In the table there are around 530,000 distinct CDR3 sequences, around 16% of which are singletons. The specimen comprised PBMCs, sampled around 5 days after the first yellow fever vaccination. These receptor sequences come from a young man who received the YFV17D yellow fever vaccine.

CDR3: CSAQDDRALNEQYF. As DNA, the CDR3 is TGCAGTGCCCAGGACGACAGGGCCCTCAACGAGCAGTACTTC. The chain employs TRBV20-1 and TRBJ2-7; 7 nucleotides align to TRBD1. Germline loops: CDR1 DFQATT, CDR2 SNEGSKA (reference sequence). V was pared by 6 bases and J by 5 bases, with 13 bases of the junction left unmatched. The CDR3 length is 14 residues.

This clonotype was found a few times. The gene calls are TRBV6-1 and TRBJ2-7, with D tentatively TRBD1 (6 bases). Germline V gene lookup returns CDR1 MNHNS and CDR2 SASEGT. The V end lost 8 bases, the J end lost 0 bases, and 14 bases lay between the germline ends. The CDR3 runs to 14 residues. CDR3 loop: CASDRDTSSYEQYV. The CDR3 nucleotides are TGTGCCAGCGACCGGGACACGAGCTCCTACGAGCAGTACGTC.

This clonotype has a handful of counts. V and J are TRBV6-4 and TRBJ1-1; D is uncertain. CDR3 length: 13 residues. Germline CDR1 MRHNA, CDR2 SNTAGT. Deletions cut 4 bases from V and 1 base from J, with 7 bases between. The CDR3 sequence is CASSASSNTEAFF. CDR3 nucleotides: TGTGCCAGCAGTGCTAGCTCGAACACTGAAGCTTTCTTT.

This chain joins TRBV21-1 and TRBJ2-7; the D call in the table, TRBD1, was not verified against the DNA. TRBV21-1 is assigned pseudogene status. There are 14 residues in the CDR3. The CDR3 DNA is TGTGCCAGCAGCACAAGACAGGGGGCAATCGAGCAGTACTTC. Amino acids: CASSTRQGAIEQYF.

The chain carries TRBV12-3 or TRBV12-4 and TRBJ2-7; no firm D call. V was clipped by 5 bases and J by 2 bases, with 10 bases between them. This CDR3 comprises 13 residues. CDR3 in amino acids: CASSIYMPYEQYF. CDR3 nucleotide sequence: TGTGCCAGCAGTATTTATATGCCCTACGAGCAGTACTTC.

The chain employs TRBV2 and TRBJ1-2, with 8 bases lining up with TRBD1. The length of the CDR3 is 15 residues. With V trimmed by 2 bases and J by 8 bases, 10 bases remained unmatched. Germline CDR1 reads SNHLY; CDR2 reads FYNNEI. The CDR3 sequence: CASSEPKPGTGGYTF. CDR3 DNA sequence: TGTGCCAGCAGTGAACCCAAGCCAGGGACAGGCGGCTACACCTTC.

This chain uses TRBV28 with TRBJ2-7; D is unresolved. The V gene lost 3 bases and the J gene lost 8 bases, with 17 bases spanning the gap. The germline gives CDR1 MDHEN, CDR2 SYDVKM. The CDR3 sequence is 14 residues long. DNA of the CDR3: TGTGCCAGCAGTTTGGCGGCAGGATTGTCCAAGCAGTACGTC. Its translation is CASSLAAGLSKQYV.

J is TRBJ2-7 and V is TRBV12-5; D not certain. Per germline, CDR1 LGHNT and CDR2 FRNRAP. Between the trimmed V and J ends, which lost 7 bases and 0 bases, there was a span of 10 bases. The CDR3 has 13 residues. CDR3 in amino acids: CASVRHSSYEQYV. The CDR3 DNA reads as TGTGCTAGTGTGCGGCACAGCTCCTACGAGCAGTACGTC.

This clonotype was recorded a few times. The chain is built from TRBV7-2 and TRBJ2-7, with D unresolved. Germline CDR1 and CDR2: SGHTA and FQGNSA. V was clipped by 8 bases and J by 0 bases, with 11 bases between them. CDR3 size: 13 residues. In DNA form, the CDR3 reads TGTGCCAGCGGCCCCTGGGGCTCCTACGAGCAGTACTTC. Its translation: CASGPWGSYEQYF.

This clonotype occurred many times. One end of the junction varies from germline; a read error may be responsible. The chain uses TRBV7-7 and TRBJ2-2; D could derive from TRBD1 or TRBD2 (5 bases each). The germline CDR1 and CDR2 sequences are SSHAT and FNYEAQ (reference sequence). CDR3 length: 14 amino acids. CDR3 nucleotides: TGTGCTAGCAGCTCCGGGACGGACACCGGGGAGCTGTTTTTT. It specifies CASSSGTDTGELFF.

The genes are TRBV20-1 and TRBJ1-1, with D hard to call. Looked up from germline, CDR1 is DFQATT and CDR2 is SNEGSKA (reference sequence). This CDR3 has 11 amino acids. CDR3 nucleotides: TGCATTAAAAGGTCGGGCACTGAAGCTTTCTTT. Protein: CIKRSGTEAFF.

At least ten counts were recorded for this clonotype. This chain links TRBV5-1 with TRBJ1-3, with no clear D. CDR3 length: 13 amino acids. Trimming took off 1 base at V and 0 bases at J, with 2 bases between the two ends. The germline V gene has CDR1 SGHRS and CDR2 YFSETQ. Written as DNA, the CDR3 is TGCGCCAGCAGCTTGCACTCTGGAAACACCATATATTTT. Protein: CASSLHSGNTIYF. The full variable domain, in which reference TRBV5-1 and TRBJ1-3 provide the parts outside the CDR3, is KAGVTQTPRYLIKTRGQQVTLSCSPISGHRSVSWYQQTPGQGLQFLFEYFSETQRNKGNFPGRFSGRQFSNSRSEMNVSTLELGDSALYLCASSLHSGNTIYFGEGSWLTVV.

This chain uses TRBV4-1 with TRBJ2-4; maybe TRBD2 (5 bases). The CDR3 has 16 amino acids. CDR1 and CDR2 from the germline V gene are MGHRA and YSYEKL. Between the trimmed V and J ends, which lost 3 bases and 0 bases, there was a span of 12 bases. The CDR3 loop is CASSHTRFRAKNIQYF. The CDR3 DNA reads as TGCGCCAGCAGCCATACTAGATTCCGAGCCAAAAACATTCAGTACTTC.

In its sample, this clonotype was seen a few times. V is TRBV11-3 and J is TRBJ2-4, with TRBD1 identical over 9 bases. CDR3 length: 19 amino acids. In germline, CDR1 is SGHNT, CDR2 YENEEA. The ends lost 4 bases at V and 2 bases at J; junction bases unmatched: 15. DNA for the CDR3: TGTGCCAGCAGCTCCTGGACAGGGGTGCCATCGTTTACCAAAAACATTCAGTACTTC. Translation gives CASSSWTGVPSFTKNIQYF. Combining the CDR3 with reference TRBV11-3 and TRBJ2-4 gives the whole variable domain EAGVVQSPRYKIIEKKQPVAFWCNPISGHNTLYWYLQNLGQGPELLIRYENEEAVDDSQLPKDRFSAERLKGVDSTLKIQPAELGDSAVYLCASSSWTGVPSFTKNIQYFGAGTRLSVL.

The chain has TRBV5-4 and TRBJ2-1; TRBD2 matches at 8 bases. Germline CDR1 SGHNT, CDR2 YYREEE (reference sequence). This CDR3 is 13 amino acids long. With 0 bases clipped from V and 10 bases from J, the junction kept 3 bases outside the gene matches. CDR3 sequence: CASSLAGGQEQFF. CDR3 in DNA: TGTGCCAGCAGCTTGGCGGGGGGGCAAGAGCAGTTCTTC.

The gene calls are TRBV4-3 and TRBJ2-2; TRBD2 matches at 12 bases. The CDR3 covers 17 residues. Germline V gene sequence: CDR1 LGHNA, CDR2 YSLEER. The V gene end was trimmed by 3 bases and the J gene end by 4 bases; junction bases not matched to a gene: 6. This CDR3 reads CASSHWPSGGATGELFF. The CDR3 DNA sequence: TGCGCCAGCAGCCACTGGCCTAGCGGGGGGGCCACCGGGGAGCTGTTTTTT.

The CDR3: CSARGGQGRTEAFF. CDR3 bases: TGCAGTGCTAGAGGGGGACAGGGTAGGACTGAAGCTTTCTTT. The J gene is TRBJ1-1, the V gene TRBV20-1; 9 bases align to TRBD1. Germline trimming cut 1 base from V and 5 bases from J; bases unmatched to any gene: 5. The germline V gene encodes CDR1 DFQATT and CDR2 SNEGSKA (reference sequence). The CDR3 sequence is 14 residues long.

This clonotype was detected only a few times. CDR3 nucleotides: TGTGCCTGGAGTGTTCCGGACTTTGTAAGCACAGATACGCAGTATTTT. It is translated as CAWSVPDFVSTDTQYF. The chain employs TRBV30 and TRBJ2-3, with TRBD2 as a possible D gene (5 bases). The CDR3 has 16 amino acids. V was trimmed by 0 bases and J by 0 bases, leaving 13 bases between them. The germline V gene encodes CDR1 GTSNPN and CDR2 SVGIG (reference sequence).

The chain has TRBV7-2 and TRBJ1-4; possibly TRBD1 for D (6 bases). Germline V gene sequence: CDR1 SGHTA, CDR2 FQGNSA. This CDR3 comprises 13 residues. Trimming stripped 4 bases from V and 8 bases from J, with 11 bases between. The CDR3 protein is CASSYLDREKLFF. DNA for the CDR3: TGTGCCAGCAGCTACTTAGACAGGGAAAAACTGTTTTTT.

The genes are TRBV24-1 and TRBJ2-5, with D tentatively TRBD1 or TRBD2 (7 bases each). The CDR3 spans 17 residues. V lost 4 bases, J lost 4 bases, and 21 bases lay in between. CDR1 is KGHDR, CDR2 SFDVKD, per germline. CDR3 in DNA: TGTGCCACCAGTGACCCCCGAGCAGGGGGAGGGACAGAGACCCAGTACTTC. Amino acids: CATSDPRAGGGTETQYF.

This clonotype appeared once. The V and J genes are TRBV5-6 and TRBJ2-1; no firm D call. Germline assignment: CDR1 SGHDT and CDR2 YYEEEE. V was cut by 7 bases and J by 0 bases, with 14 bases left in between. CDR3 length equals 15 residues. The CDR3 sequence is CASWYWVGSYNEQFF. The CDR3 DNA follows: TGTGCCAGCTGGTATTGGGTGGGCTCCTACAATGAGCAGTTCTTC.

CDR3 coding DNA: TGTGCCAGCAGCTTATCCAGGGCATCCACTGAAGCTTTCTTT. Its translation is CASSLSRASTEAFF. The chain is built from TRBV7-2 and TRBJ1-1; D possibly corresponds to TRBD1 (5 bases). Looked up from germline, CDR1 is SGHTA and CDR2 is FQGNSA. V lost 2 bases to trimming and J lost 4 bases, with 11 bases between them. This CDR3 spans 14 amino acids.

The rearrangement joins TRBV12-3 or TRBV12-4 to TRBJ2-5; unclear D gene. The CDR3 consists of 13 residues. The ends were cut back, 6 bases at V and 5 bases at J, with 13 bases in the middle. CDR3 coding DNA: TGTGCCAGCAGGATACAGAAAAGGGAGACCCAGTACTTC. This gives the protein CASRIQKRETQYF.

This clonotype was observed a handful of times. The genes are TRBV6-6 and TRBJ1-2; D call uncertain. Trimming left V 6 bases short and J 4 bases short, with 9 bases between. The CDR3 is made up of 12 amino acids. CDR1 MNHNY and CDR2 SVGAGI come from the germline V gene (reference sequence). CDR3 sequence reads: CASSPIRYGYTF. The CDR3 DNA reads TGTGCCAGCAGCCCAATTCGCTATGGCTACACCTTC.

V is TRBV29-1 and J is TRBJ1-1; 8 bases map to TRBD1. Germline trimming cut 8 bases from V and 0 bases from J; bases unmatched to any gene: 8. CDR1 and CDR2 (germline): SQVTM, ANQGSEA. This CDR3 contains 14 residues. The CDR3, as DNA: TGCAGCTTTAGGACAGGGAACATGAACACTGAAGCTTTCTTT. Its protein product is CSFRTGNMNTEAFF.

This rearrangement joins TRBV29-1 to TRBJ2-3; D is undetermined. The germline V and J ends were trimmed by 4 bases and 0 bases, with 5 bases remaining between them. Germline loops: CDR1 SQVTM, CDR2 ANQGSEA. There are 12 residues in the CDR3. CDR3 nucleotide sequence: TGCAGCGTTGGACTTAGCACAGATACGCAGTATTTT. Protein sequence: CSVGLSTDTQYF.

This clonotype turned up a few times. The chain combines TRBV11-2 with TRBJ2-5; D might be TRBD1 (5 bases). The V and J ends lost 5 bases and 1 base respectively, with 11 bases between them. Germline V gene lookup returns CDR1 SGHAT and CDR2 FQNNGV. This CDR3 is built from 14 residues. This CDR3 is CASSDVGRQETQYF. In DNA, the CDR3 is TGTGCCAGCAGCGACGTGGGGCGCCAAGAGACCCAGTACTTC.

Ten or more counts support this clonotype. The gene calls are TRBV2 and TRBJ1-5, with D possibly TRBD1 on 6 matching bases. The ends were cut back, 4 bases at V and 0 bases at J, with 22 bases in the middle. Per germline, CDR1 SNHLY and CDR2 FYNNEI. This CDR3 comprises 19 residues. This CDR3 is CASSALAWTADYSNQPQHF. CDR3 nucleotides: TGTGCCAGCAGTGCTTTGGCCTGGACAGCCGATTATAGCAATCAGCCCCAGCATTTT.

In this sample, this clonotype turned up a few times. This chain links TRBV12-3 or TRBV12-4 with TRBJ1-2; 9 bases fit TRBD1. J lost 1 base, V lost 4 bases, and 7 bases had no gene match. There are 16 residues in the CDR3. This chain's CDR3 is CASSYGTGTLNYGYTF. CDR3 DNA: TGTGCCAGCAGTTATGGGACAGGGACTCTTAACTATGGCTACACCTTC.